One TCR beta chain is described in this entry. The sample comes from a study of blood T cell repertoires in COVID-19. Study-wide background: The United States, Italy and Spain supplied acute and convalescent COVID-19 samples.

Source study methods: Amplifying reference gene primers gave estimates of nucleated cell counts. Assay: immunoSEQ multiplex PCR; the TCRdb copy retains only in-frame clones and omits some. Clone size and the V and J calls come from that table; the DNA yielded D and trimming. The sample yields 60,000 to 90,000 clones, 65% to 90% seen once. The CDR3 runs to 15 residues. The trim removed 4 bases at V and 2 bases at J, leaving 5 bases unmatched. Germline-derived CDR1 and CDR2 are SGHRS and YFSETQ. Source material: peripheral blood. The TCR was taken from a human donor in a cohort sampled during active COVID-19. V usage is TRBV5-1 and J usage is TRBJ2-3; 9 nucleotides match TRBD1. CDR3 loop: CASSPGQGITDTQYF. In DNA, the CDR3 is TGCGCCAGCAGCCCTGGACAGGGGATCACAGATACGCAGTATTTT.